The rows below give T cell receptor beta chains drawn from one sample of a study of CD8+CD57+ T cells in acquired aplastic anemia. TCRdb analysed the reads with MiXCR anew, one entry per CDR3 protein. The data hold fewer than 250,000 distinct CDR3 sequences, with about 44% observed a single time. The sequenced sample was sorted CD4+, CD8+, or CD8+CD57+ T cells (not recorded which) from PBMCs. Receptor source: a human donor with aplastic anemia. CDR3s include the opening cysteine and the closing phenylalanine or tryptophan. The D gene is left open where the match is weak. Some rows mark clone size as missing; the rest say once, few, many or name a class of expanded clone.

clone size | D gene | J gene | V gene | CDR3 DNA | CDR3 protein
. | . | TRBJ2-7 | TRBV5-1 | TGCGCCAGCAGCTTGGGCGGGGGCGGCCCCTACGAGCAGTACTTC | CASSLGGGGPYEQYF
. | TRBD2 | TRBJ2-5 | TRBV24-1 | TGTGCCACCAGTGATTTTTTGGGGCGGGGGGCATCAGAGACCCAGTACTTC | CATSDFLGRGASETQYF
. | . | TRBJ1-1 | TRBV29-1 | TGCAGCGTTGACTGGGGTACTGAAGCTTTCTTT | CSVDWGTEAFF
many | . | TRBJ2-5 | TRBV4-3 | TGCGCCAGCAGCCAAGATCCCACTCAAGAGACCCAGTACTTC | CASSQDPTQETQYF
many | . | TRBJ1-6 | TRBV4-1 | TGCGCCAGCAGCCAAGATGTACGGGGGAATTCACCCCTCCACTTT | CASSQDVRGNSPLHF
. | . | TRBJ2-7 | TRBV7-6 | TGTGCCAGCAGCTTAGATTGGTTGGGGGAGCAGTACTTC | CASSLDWLGEQYF
. | . | TRBJ2-5 | TRBV7-2 | TGTGCCAGCAGTCTAGCAACAGGGATGGGGGAGACCCAGTACTTC | CASSLATGMGETQYF
many | TRBD1 | TRBJ2-2 | TRBV20-1 | TGCAGTGCTAGAGACCCGGGACAGGGGGACACCGGGGAGCTGTTTTTT | CSARDPGQGDTGELFF
. | TRBD1 | TRBJ1-2 | TRBV20-1 | TGCAGTGCTAGAGATCGGACAGGGGCAGGCTATGGCTACACCTTC | CSARDRTGAGYGYTF
. | . | TRBJ2-1 | TRBV25-1 | TGTGCCAGCAGTGAATGGGGGCGGGGGCCAAACATTTACAATGGGCAGTTCTTC | CASSEWGRGPNIYNGQFF
few | . | TRBJ2-2 | TRBV30 | TGTGCCTGGAGCGCCCCCGGGGAGCTGTTTTTT | CAWSAPGELFF
. | TRBD1 | TRBJ1-4 | TRBV2 | TGTGCCAGCCGGGACAGGGGCTTTCTTAATGAAAAACTGTTTTTT | CASRDRGFLNEKLFF
many | TRBD1 | TRBJ1-4 | TRBV20-1 | TGCAGTGCTAGAGATCCCGACAGGGGACTTCCAACTAATGAAAAACTGTTTTTT | CSARDPDRGLPTNEKLFF
few | . | TRBJ1-1 | TRBV15 | TGTGCCACCAGCAGTATAAAGACAGAAAACACTGAAGCTTTCTTT | CATSSIKTENTEAFF
. | . | TRBJ1-4 | TRBV10-3 | TGTGCCATCAGCTCCCGGCAATTAACTGAAGAACTGTTTTTT | CAISSRQLTEELFF
few | . | TRBJ2-7 | TRBV3-1 | TGTGCCAGCAGCCACTACGGCCCAAACTACGAGCAGTACTTC | CASSHYGPNYEQYF
. | . | TRBJ2-2 | TRBV15 | TGTGCCACCAGCACAGGGGGGACCGGGGAGCTGTTTTTT | CATSTGGTGELFF
. | . | TRBJ2-3 | TRBV10-3 | TGTGCCATCAGTTACGATGTAGATACGCAGTATTTT | CAISYDVDTQYF
. | TRBD1 | TRBJ2-1 | TRBV20-1 | TGCAGTGCTCGCCGGGACAGGGGGGGCCCCAATGAGCAGTTCTTC | CSARRDRGGPNEQFF
. | TRBD1 | TRBJ2-2 | TRBV14 | TGTGCCGGCAGCCTCGGGCCGTACAGGGGGGACACCGGGGAGCTGTTTTTT | CAGSLGPYRGDTGELFF
. | . | TRBJ1-2 | TRBV12-3/TRBV12-4 | TGTGCCAGCAGTAGGGGCAGGGTGGAGGGCTACACCTTC | CASSRGRVEGYTF
few | . | TRBJ2-7 | TRBV27 | TGTGCCAGCGCACCCGATATGCGCGAGCAGTACTTC | CASAPDMREQYF
. | . | TRBJ1-1 | TRBV20-1 | TGCAGTGCTTGGGGGCAGGATAAAGCTTTCTTT | CSAWGQDKAFF
few | . | TRBJ1-1 | TRBV20-1 | TGCAGTGCGACGACCGGGAGACGGCTGAACACTGAAGCTTTCTTT | CSATTGRRLNTEAFF
many | . | TRBJ2-7 | TRBV29-1 | TGCAGCGTCACTAACGCACGCAGATCCTACGAGCAGTACTTC | CSVTNARRSYEQYF
few | . | TRBJ1-1 | TRBV5-1 | TGCGCCAGCAGCTTGGCCGATCGGACTGAAGCTTTCTTT | CASSLADRTEAFF
. | . | TRBJ1-4 | TRBV12-3/TRBV12-4 | TGTGCCAGCAGTTTGTTAACTAATGAAAAACTGTTTTTT | CASSLLTNEKLFF
. | . | TRBJ2-7 | TRBV10-3 | TGTGCCATCAGTAGATCCGACGGAGACGAGTACTTC | CAISRSDGDEYF
few | . | TRBJ1-4 | TRBV5-5 | TGTGCCAGCAGCTTGGGGTGGTTCGGGGCTGAAAAACTGTTTTTT | CASSLGWFGAEKLFF
. | TRBD1 | TRBJ1-2 | TRBV20-1 | TGCAGTGCTAGCGGACAGGGAGGATATGGCTACACCTTC | CSASGQGGYGYTF
many | . | TRBJ1-5 | TRBV19 | TGTGCCAGTAGATGGGAGGGGACTCATCAGCCCCAGCATTTT | CASRWEGTHQPQHF
many | TRBD1 | TRBJ1-1 | TRBV6-4 | TGTGCCAGCAGTGCCGACGGGACAGGGGACGTGAACACTGAAGCTTTCTTT | CASSADGTGDVNTEAFF
few | . | TRBJ1-1 | TRBV7-9 | TGTGCCAGCAGCTTAACTCCGGGGAGGACTGAAGCTTTCTTT | CASSLTPGRTEAFF
many | . | TRBJ1-2 | TRBV12-3/TRBV12-4 | TGTGCCAGCAGTGAGAAGGATCGGGATGGCTACACCTTC | CASSEKDRDGYTF
many | . | TRBJ1-2 | TRBV20-1 | TGCAGTGCGCACAGGGAAACTGTCTATGGCTACACCTTC | CSAHRETVYGYTF
. | . | TRBJ1-4 | TRBV9 | TGTGCCAGCAGCCCCAGCGGACGGAAAGATGAAAAACTGTTTTTT | CASSPSGRKDEKLFF
few | TRBD1 | TRBJ1-1 | TRBV6-4 | TGTGCCAGCAGTGCTTGGACAGGGGGAGAAAACACTGAAGCTTTCTTT | CASSAWTGGENTEAFF
once | . | TRBJ1-5 | TRBV19 | TGTGCCAGTACCGTGACCGAGAATAGCAATCAGCCCCAGCATTTT | CASTVTENSNQPQHF
. | TRBD2 | TRBJ2-7 | TRBV20-1 | TGCAGTGCTAGTTCGGGGGGTTCCTACGAGCAGTACTTC | CSASSGGSYEQYF